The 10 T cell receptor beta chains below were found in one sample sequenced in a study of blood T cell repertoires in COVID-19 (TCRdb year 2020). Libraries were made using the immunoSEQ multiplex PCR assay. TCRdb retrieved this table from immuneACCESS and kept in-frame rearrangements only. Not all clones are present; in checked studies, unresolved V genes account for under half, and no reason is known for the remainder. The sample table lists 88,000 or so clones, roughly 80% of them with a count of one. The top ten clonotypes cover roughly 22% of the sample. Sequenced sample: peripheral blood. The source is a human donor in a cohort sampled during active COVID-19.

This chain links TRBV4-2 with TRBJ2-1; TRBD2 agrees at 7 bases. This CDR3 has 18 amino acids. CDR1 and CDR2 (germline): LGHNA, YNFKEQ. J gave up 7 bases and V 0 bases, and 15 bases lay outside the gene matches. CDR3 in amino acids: CASSQDRFPTGGRNEQFF. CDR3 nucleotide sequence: TGTGCCAGCAGCCAAGATAGGTTCCCGACGGGAGGAAGGAATGAGCAGTTCTTC.

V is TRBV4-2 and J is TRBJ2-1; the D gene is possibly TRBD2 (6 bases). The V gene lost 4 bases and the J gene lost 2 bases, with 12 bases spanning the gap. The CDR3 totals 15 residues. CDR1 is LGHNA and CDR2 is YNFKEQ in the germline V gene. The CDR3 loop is CASSRAEGPYNEQFF. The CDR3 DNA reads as TGTGCCAGCAGCCGTGCGGAGGGGCCCTACAATGAGCAGTTCTTC.

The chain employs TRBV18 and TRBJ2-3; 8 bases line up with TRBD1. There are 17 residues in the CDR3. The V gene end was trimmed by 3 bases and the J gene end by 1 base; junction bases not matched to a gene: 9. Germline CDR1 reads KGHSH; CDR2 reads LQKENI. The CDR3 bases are TGTGCCAGCTCACCGACATCAGGACAGGGAGGCACAGATACGCAGTATTTT. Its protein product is CASSPTSGQGGTDTQYF.

CDR3 coding DNA: TGTGCCAGCTCCGGGGTAACTGAAGCTTTCTTT. Protein product: CASSGVTEAFF. This chain links TRBV18 with TRBJ1-1; D call uncertain. The CDR3 length is 11 residues. The germline V gene encodes CDR1 KGHSH and CDR2 LQKENI. Trimming took 6 bases from V and 5 from J, leaving 7 bases between them.

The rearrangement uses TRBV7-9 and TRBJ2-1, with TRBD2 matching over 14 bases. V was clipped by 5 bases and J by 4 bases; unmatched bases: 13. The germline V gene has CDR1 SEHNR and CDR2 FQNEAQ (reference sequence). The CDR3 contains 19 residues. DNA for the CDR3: TGTGCCAGCAGCGTGACTAGCGGGAGGGCCGGAACTAGTTACAATGAGCAGTTCTTC. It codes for CASSVTSGRAGTSYNEQFF.

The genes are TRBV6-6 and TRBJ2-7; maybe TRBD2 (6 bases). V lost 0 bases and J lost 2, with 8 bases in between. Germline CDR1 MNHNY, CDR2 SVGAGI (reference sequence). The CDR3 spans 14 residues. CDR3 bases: TGTGCCAGCAGTTACTCCGGGGGACCCTACGAGCAGTACTTC. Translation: CASSYSGGPYEQYF.

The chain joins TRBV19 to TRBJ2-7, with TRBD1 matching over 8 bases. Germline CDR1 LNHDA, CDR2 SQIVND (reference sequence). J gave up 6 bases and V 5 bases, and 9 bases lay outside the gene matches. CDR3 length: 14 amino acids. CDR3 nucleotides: TGTGCCAGTAGTGTTACCGGGACAGGTGGCGAGCAGTACTTC. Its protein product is CASSVTGTGGEQYF. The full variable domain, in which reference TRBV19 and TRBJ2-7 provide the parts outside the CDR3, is DGGITQSPKYLFRKEGQNVTLSCEQNLNHDAMYWYRQDPGQGLRLIYYSQIVNDFQKGDIAEGYSVSREKKESFPLTVTSAQKNPTAFYLCASSVTGTGGEQYFGPGTRLTVT.

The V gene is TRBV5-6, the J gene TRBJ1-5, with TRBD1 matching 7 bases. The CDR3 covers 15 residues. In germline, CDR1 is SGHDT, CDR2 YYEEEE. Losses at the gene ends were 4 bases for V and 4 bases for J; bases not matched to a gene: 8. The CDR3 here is CASSRGTVSNQPQHF. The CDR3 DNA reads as TGTGCCAGCAGCAGGGGGACAGTCTCAAATCAGCCCCAGCATTTT.

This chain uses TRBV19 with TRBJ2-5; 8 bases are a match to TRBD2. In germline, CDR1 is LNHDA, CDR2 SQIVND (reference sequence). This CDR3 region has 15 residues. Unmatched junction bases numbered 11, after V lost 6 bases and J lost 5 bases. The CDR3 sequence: CASSAPGGRRETQYF. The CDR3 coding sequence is TGTGCCAGTAGCGCGCCGGGGGGGCGCAGGGAGACCCAGTACTTC.

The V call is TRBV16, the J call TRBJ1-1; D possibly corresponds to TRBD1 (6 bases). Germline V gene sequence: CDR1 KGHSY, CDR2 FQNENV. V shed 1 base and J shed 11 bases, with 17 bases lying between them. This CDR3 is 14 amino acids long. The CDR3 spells CASSQYVGDNRAFF. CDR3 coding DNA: TGTGCCAGCAGCCAATATGTAGGGGACAATAGGGCTTTCTTT.